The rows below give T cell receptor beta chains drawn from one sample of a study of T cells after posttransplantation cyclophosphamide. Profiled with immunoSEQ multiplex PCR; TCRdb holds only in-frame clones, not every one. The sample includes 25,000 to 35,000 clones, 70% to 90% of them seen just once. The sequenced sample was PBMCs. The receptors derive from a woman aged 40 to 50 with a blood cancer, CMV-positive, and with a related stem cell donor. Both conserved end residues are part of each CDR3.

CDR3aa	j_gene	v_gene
CASSRDRVWGTDTQYF	TRBJ2-3	TRBV19
CASSPFRAIRNTEAFF	TRBJ1-1	TRBV28
CASSLAWTGGEEQYF	TRBJ2-7	TRBV13
CASSNELGNTIYF	TRBJ1-3	TRBV19
CASSLLPGTDTQYF	TRBJ2-3	TRBV7-2
CASSLGEGLAGGPEDTQYF	TRBJ2-3	TRBV11-3
CASSQWTDSNQPQHF	TRBJ1-5	TRBV4-1
CASSYTGANYEQYF	-	TRBV11-2
CASGLDTNYYNEQFF	TRBJ2-1	TRBV12-5
CASSSPDMISYEQYF	TRBJ2-7	TRBV6-6
CAYTTRLNYGYTF	TRBJ1-2	TRBV6-1
CASSSTYRGGGEDTQYF	TRBJ2-3	TRBV7-2
CASSLEPDHQIKAYEQYF	TRBJ2-7	TRBV7-6
CASSQDRGDRGGYTF	TRBJ1-2	TRBV4-3
CASRAGPVRGLAGATNTGELFF	TRBJ2-2	TRBV27
CAISGQRDGELFF	TRBJ2-2	TRBV10-3
CASSSGLAGSAYEQYF	-	TRBV9
CASSAGTATRTSSYEQYF	TRBJ2-7	TRBV9
CASSLGLAYYEQYF	TRBJ2-7	TRBV27
CASSQSRASSSGNTIYF	TRBJ1-3	TRBV4-3
CASSPPLGTTGANVLTF	TRBJ2-6	TRBV9
CASTWTALNEKLFF	TRBJ1-4	TRBV2
CASSPRWSSYNEQFF	TRBJ2-1	TRBV11-3
CASSQGGEVNEQFF	TRBJ2-1	TRBV4-2
CSGITRGRAETQYF	TRBJ2-5	TRBV29-1
CASSLAGLNNEQFF	TRBJ2-1	TRBV5-6
CASSLGTGSLEQYF	TRBJ2-7	TRBV4-1
CAIREDHPYEQYF	TRBJ2-7	TRBV21-1
CASRPSGGADEQFF	TRBJ2-1	TRBV6-4
CASSEALLRGISYNEQFF	TRBJ2-1	TRBV2
CASSSTFRGTNNEQFF	TRBJ2-1	TRBV5-1
CASSLDLDRVPGQFF	TRBJ2-1	TRBV11-2
CASSLGDSANSPLHF	TRBJ1-6	TRBV5-1
CSVDIIAGGPYNEQFF	TRBJ2-1	TRBV29-1
CASSPTGAPGETQYF	TRBJ2-5	TRBV5-1
CASTFMTGMAEAFF	TRBJ1-1	TRBV19
CASSPPGQGTYGYTF	TRBJ1-2	TRBV18
CASSGEGGDTGELFF	TRBJ2-2	TRBV4-1
CASTGGPSAKNIQYF	TRBJ2-4	TRBV19
CASSVIQGPNEQFF	TRBJ2-1	TRBV6-5
CASSQGTGNEKLFF	TRBJ1-4	TRBV5-1
CASSPRRGLITEAFF	TRBJ1-1	TRBV27
CASSDSSTDTQYF	TRBJ2-3	TRBV19
CAISESAMGGRQTEAFF	TRBJ1-1	TRBV10-3
CASTPSQAFYNSPLHF	TRBJ1-6	TRBV7-9
CASSLGGTGGGETQYF	TRBJ2-5	TRBV13
CASPDRRFMNTEAFF	TRBJ1-1	TRBV6-5
CASSLPDRPTETQYF	TRBJ2-5	TRBV7-2
CASSQVPSGDYEQYF	TRBJ2-7	TRBV4-1
CASSAGTGAGNTIYF	TRBJ1-3	TRBV2
CASSVGASSGGPDTQYF	TRBJ2-3	TRBV9
CASSLSSSYEQYF	TRBJ2-7	TRBV28
CASSIVPGQQETQYF	TRBJ2-5	TRBV19
CASSEDFGDIYNEQFF	TRBJ2-1	TRBV6-1
CASSKGQGHGELFF	TRBJ2-2	TRBV21-1
CASSVGQGAEKLFF	TRBJ1-4	TRBV6-1
CASTFGGGAGYEQYF	TRBJ2-7	TRBV5-1
CASSLDRDVEKLFF	TRBJ1-4	TRBV5-4
CASSGSSTGILNQPQHF	TRBJ1-5	TRBV28
CASSEQGINYGYTF	TRBJ1-2	TRBV2